This TCR beta chain is drawn from a study of Graves' ophthalmopathy and Graves' hyperthyroidism. No donor had other autoimmune disease, uncontrolled infection, pregnancy or lactation. Study-wide results and caveats: A 13-signature model separated ophthalmopathy from stable hyperthyroidism, reaching 85% to 90% sensitivity and less than 82% specificity cross-validated.

As to this clonotype: The target antigen is unknown. A junction boundary mismatches the germline segment, possibly from a read error.

The authors amplified TCR beta CDR3 regions from RNA transcripts. First-round RT-PCR with HTBI primers preceded a second-round multiplex PCR. TCRdb reprocessed the multiplex PCR reads with MiXCR, giving one entry per CDR3 protein. Of about 1.2 million distinct CDR3 sequences in the sample, around a third were seen once. Germline CDR1 is LNHNV and CDR2 is YYDKDF (reference sequence). This CDR3 comprises 15 residues. Sequenced: peripheral blood or thyroid tissue (not recorded which). V is TRBV15 and J is TRBJ1-1, with a tentative D call TRBD1 (6 bases). This clonotype originated in an adult man with Graves' hyperthyroidism. The CDR3 DNA reads as TGTGCCGCCAGCAGTTCCAGGGGCCTGAACACTGAAGCTTTCTTT. Its translation: CAASSSRGLNTEAFF.